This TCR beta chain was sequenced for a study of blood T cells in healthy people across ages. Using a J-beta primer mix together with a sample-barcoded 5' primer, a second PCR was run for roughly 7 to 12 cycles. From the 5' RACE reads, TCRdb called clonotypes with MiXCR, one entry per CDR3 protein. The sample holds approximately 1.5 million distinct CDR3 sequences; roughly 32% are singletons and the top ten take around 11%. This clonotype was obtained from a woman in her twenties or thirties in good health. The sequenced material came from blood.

CDR3 residues: CASRLLGENEQFF. CDR3 coding DNA: TGTGCCAGCAGATTACTCGGGGAGAATGAGCAGTTCTTC. The V and J genes are TRBV7-9 and TRBJ2-1, with a weak D call TRBD2 (5 bases). Trimming removed 6 bases at V and 7 bases at J, with 13 bases between. This CDR3 is 13 amino acids long. The V gene's germline CDR1 is SEHNR and CDR2 FQNEAQ (reference sequence).